These T cell receptor beta chains were read from a single sample in a study of control samples from healthy donors and cancer patients. Repertoires were generated with immunoSEQ multiplex PCR, while TCRdb's copy carries only in-frame clones and drops some. Here the sample spans 150,000 or so clones, about 94% being singletons. The source material was blood. These TCRs come from a man between 45 and 60 years old in good health. CDR3s leave out the opening cysteine and the closing phenylalanine or tryptophan.

cdr3_aa j_call v_call
ASSTRGQAFWEQF TRBJ2-1 TRBV19
ASSWGGPSYEQY TRBJ2-7 TRBV9
ASSFTTEQF TRBJ2-1 TRBV5-1
ASSLGLAKNIQY TRBJ2-4 TRBV16
ASSLGGTENEAF TRBJ1-1 TRBV5-1
ASGRDRTYSGANVLT TRBJ2-6 TRBV19
ASSLGGGLAGYEQY TRBJ2-7 TRBV7-2
ASCGEQY TRBJ2-7 TRBV6-9
ASSSPPLQGTTEAF TRBJ1-1 TRBV28
ASSDHSTGGIEKLF TRBJ1-4 TRBV25-1
ASSQVAGTGSETQY TRBJ2-5 TRBV3-1/TRBV3-2
ASSDLDRGRLETGELF TRBJ2-2 TRBV10-2
ASSLTIDGTGVTDTQY TRBJ2-3 TRBV11-2
SVDQGVGSPLH TRBJ1-6 TRBV29-1
ASSRDSFGTDTQY TRBJ2-3 TRBV5-1
ASSEGTDYEQY TRBJ2-7 TRBV28
ASSLGGLYEQY TRBJ2-7 TRBV28
ASSLGTAATNEKLF TRBJ1-4 TRBV7-9
ATRSGGDIQY TRBJ2-4 TRBV10-3
AISEDLAGVGEQF TRBJ2-1 TRBV10-3
ATQRGQDTGELF TRBJ2-2 TRBV19
ASQRDRGQETQY TRBJ2-5 TRBV3-1/TRBV3-2
ASSFGDTEAF TRBJ1-1 TRBV19
ASSRTGDYNSPLH TRBJ1-6 TRBV6-5
ARRTSGIEQF TRBJ2-1 TRBV30
ASSQGQGARGGYT TRBJ1-2 TRBV11-2
ASTRQGLHTGELF TRBJ2-2 TRBV28
ASSFGAFEAF TRBJ1-1 TRBV28
ASSPVITPADTQY TRBJ2-3 TRBV18
ASSVGQAYEQY TRBJ2-7 TRBV10-2
ASRPRAGYEQY TRBJ2-7 TRBV11-2
ASSLSQYTDTQY TRBJ2-3 TRBV13
ASSANPTNEKLF TRBJ1-4 TRBV6-6
ASSGTGIYNEQF TRBJ2-1 TRBV10-1
SVEEPRLAGENEQY TRBJ2-7 TRBV29-1
ASSFRLRRPRGNQPQH TRBJ1-5 TRBV28